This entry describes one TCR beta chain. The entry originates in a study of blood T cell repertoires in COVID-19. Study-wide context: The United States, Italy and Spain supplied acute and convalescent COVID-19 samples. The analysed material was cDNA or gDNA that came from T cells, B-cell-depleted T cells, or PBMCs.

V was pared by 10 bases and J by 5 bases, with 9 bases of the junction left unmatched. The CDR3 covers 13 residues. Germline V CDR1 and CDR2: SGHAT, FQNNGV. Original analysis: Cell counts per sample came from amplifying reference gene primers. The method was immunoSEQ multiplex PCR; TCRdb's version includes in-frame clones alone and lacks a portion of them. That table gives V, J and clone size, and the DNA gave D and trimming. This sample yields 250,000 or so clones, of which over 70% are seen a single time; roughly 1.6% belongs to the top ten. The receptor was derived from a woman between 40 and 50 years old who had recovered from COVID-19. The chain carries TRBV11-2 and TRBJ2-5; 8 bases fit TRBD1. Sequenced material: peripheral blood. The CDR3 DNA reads TGTGCCATAGGACAGGGACCTTGGGAGACCCAGTACTTC. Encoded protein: CAIGQGPWETQYF.